One and the same sample provided the 4 T cell receptor beta chains below, sequenced in a study of cytomegalovirus exposure and HLA in healthy donors. The study ran its PCR with 60 Vbeta and 13 Jbeta primers. The repertoire was sequenced with immunoSEQ multiplex PCR; TCRdb's copy has only in-frame clones and lacks some. The sample has some 130,000 clones; roughly 78% are singletons. The sequenced material came from PBMCs. The receptor source for this set is a man between 40 and 49 years old in good health and CMV-seropositive.

The J gene is TRBJ1-2, the V gene TRBV2, with D unresolved. V was pared by 3 bases and J by 6 bases, with 11 bases between. This CDR3 has 13 amino acids. Germline V gene lookup returns CDR1 SNHLY and CDR2 FYNNEI. The CDR3 DNA is TGTGCCAGCAGTGAGCGGCAATTCGATGGCTACACCTTC. This sequence encodes CASSERQFDGYTF.

The V gene is TRBV7-9, the J gene TRBJ1-2, with a tentative D call TRBD1 (5 bases). V dropped 3 bases and J dropped 1 base, with 9 bases sitting between them. Germline-derived CDR1 and CDR2 are SEHNR and FQNEAQ (reference sequence). CDR3 length: 14 residues. The CDR3 here is CASSLQGYNYGYTF. CDR3 nucleotides: TGTGCCAGCAGCTTGCAGGGTTATAACTATGGCTACACCTTC.

This chain links TRBV28 with TRBJ1-2, with a tentative D call TRBD1 (5 bases). Deletions cut 7 bases from V and 3 bases from J, with 15 bases between. The CDR3 is 14 residues long. The germline CDR1 and CDR2 sequences are MDHEN and SYDVKM. CDR3 sequence reads: CASTEPGADYGYTF. The CDR3 DNA is TGTGCCAGCACGGAACCTGGGGCAGACTATGGCTACACCTTC.

V usage is TRBV28 and J usage is TRBJ1-4; 10 bases are shared with TRBD1. This CDR3 is built from 16 residues. Germline assignment: CDR1 MDHEN and CDR2 SYDVKM. The J segment lost 6 bases and the V segment lost 6 bases, leaving 10 bases of the junction unmatched. CDR3 sequence reads: CASRVSTGTGDEKLFF. For the CDR3, the DNA is TGTGCCAGCAGAGTATCGACCGGGACAGGGGATGAAAAACTGTTTTTT.